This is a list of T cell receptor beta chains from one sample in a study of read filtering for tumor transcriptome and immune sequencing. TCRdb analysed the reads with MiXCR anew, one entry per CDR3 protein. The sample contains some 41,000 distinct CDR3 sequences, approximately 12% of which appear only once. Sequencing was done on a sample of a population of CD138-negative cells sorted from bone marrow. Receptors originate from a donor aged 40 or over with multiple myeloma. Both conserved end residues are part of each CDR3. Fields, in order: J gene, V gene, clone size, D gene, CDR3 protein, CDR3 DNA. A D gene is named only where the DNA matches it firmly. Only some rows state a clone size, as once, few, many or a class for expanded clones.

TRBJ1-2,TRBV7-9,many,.,CASSLLYGYTF,TGTGCCAGCAGCTTACTCTACGGCTACACCTTC
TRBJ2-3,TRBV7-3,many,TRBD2,CASSIGLAPGTDTQYF,TGTGCCAGCAGCATCGGACTAGCGCCCGGCACAGATACGCAGTATTTT
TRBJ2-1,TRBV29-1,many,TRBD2,CSVLTPLVAGKYNEQFF,TGCAGCGTGCTGACCCCCTTGGTAGCGGGGAAATACAATGAGCAGTTCTTC
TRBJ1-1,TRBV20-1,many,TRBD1,CSAILRTGVAFF,TGCAGTGCTATCCTCAGGACAGGGGTAGCTTTCTTT
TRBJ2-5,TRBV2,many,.,CASREQTQYF,TGTGCCAGCAGAGAACAGACCCAGTACTTC
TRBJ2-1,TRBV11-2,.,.,CASSLEMVNEQFF,TGTGCCAGCAGCTTAGAAATGGTTAATGAGCAGTTCTTC
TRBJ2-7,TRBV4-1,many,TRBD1,CASSFTVGTGVYEQYF,TGCGCCAGCAGCTTTACCGTTGGGACAGGGGTTTACGAGCAGTACTTC
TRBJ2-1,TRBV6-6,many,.,CASSEEGSRVYNEQFF,TGTGCCAGCAGTGAAGAGGGGTCCCGGGTTTACAATGAGCAGTTCTTC
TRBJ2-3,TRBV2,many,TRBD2,CASGSSGASTDTQYF,TGTGCCAGCGGGTCCAGCGGGGCTAGCACAGATACGCAGTATTTT
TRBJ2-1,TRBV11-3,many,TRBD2,CASSPSGTIWGEQFF,TGTGCCAGCAGCCCGTCCGGGACTATATGGGGTGAGCAGTTCTTC
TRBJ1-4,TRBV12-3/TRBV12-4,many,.,CASSLWGTGNEKLFF,TGTGCCAGCAGTCTTTGGGGGACCGGTAATGAAAAACTGTTTTTT